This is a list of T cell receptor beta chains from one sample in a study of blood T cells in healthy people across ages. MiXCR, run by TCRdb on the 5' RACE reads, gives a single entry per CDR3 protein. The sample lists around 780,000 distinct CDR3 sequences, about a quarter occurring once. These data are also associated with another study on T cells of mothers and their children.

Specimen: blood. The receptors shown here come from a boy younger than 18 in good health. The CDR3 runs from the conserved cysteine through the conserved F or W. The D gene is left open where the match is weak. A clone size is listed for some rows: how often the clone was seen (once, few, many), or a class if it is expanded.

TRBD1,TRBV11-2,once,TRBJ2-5,TGTGCCAGCAGCATTACTAGCGGACAGGGGGGAGAGACCCAGTACTTC,CASSITSGQGGETQYF
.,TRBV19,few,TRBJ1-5,TGTGCCAGTAGGGGCCCCGGGTCCAATCAGCCCCAGCATTTT,CASRGPGSNQPQHF
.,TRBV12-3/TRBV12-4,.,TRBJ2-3,TGTGCCAGCAGGGCTCGCGGTACAGATACGCAGTATTTT,CASRARGTDTQYF
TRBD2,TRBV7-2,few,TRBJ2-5,TGTGCCAGCAGCTTCGGGGGGGCGCGGGGCCAAGAGACCCAGTACTTC,CASSFGGARGQETQYF
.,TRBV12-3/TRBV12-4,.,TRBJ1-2,TGTGCCAGCAGTCCAGGAGGGTCATCGGGCTATGGCTACACCTTC,CASSPGGSSGYGYTF
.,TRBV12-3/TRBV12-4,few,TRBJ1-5,TGTGCCAGCAGTCACAGGGATGGGGGCGGGAGGCCCCAGCATTTT,CASSHRDGGGRPQHF
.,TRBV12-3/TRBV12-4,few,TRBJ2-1,TGTGCCAGCAGTCCCGCCCCTAAGTGGAATGAGCAGTTCTTC,CASSPAPKWNEQFF
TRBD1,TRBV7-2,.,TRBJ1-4,TGTGCCAGCAGCTCAGACAGGGGATTCACTGAAAAACTGTTTTTT,CASSSDRGFTEKLFF
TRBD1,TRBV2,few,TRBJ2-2,TGTGCCAGCAGTGCGAGGGGGCTCGGAAGCACCGGGGAGCTGTTTTTT,CASSARGLGSTGELFF
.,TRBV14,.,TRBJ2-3,TGTGCCAGCAGCCCGGGATCTAGCACAGATACGCAGTATTTT,CASSPGSSTDTQYF
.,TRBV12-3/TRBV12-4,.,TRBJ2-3,TGTGCCAGCAGTTTAGCCCGTGGCAGAGATACGCAGTATTTT,CASSLARGRDTQYF
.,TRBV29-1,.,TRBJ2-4,TGCAGCGTTGGCGTCTCAGCCAAAAACATTCAGTACTTC,CSVGVSAKNIQYF
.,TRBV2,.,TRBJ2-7,TGTGCCGCCTCCGGAGGGCGCGGTGGATACGAGCAGTACTTC,CAASGGRGGYEQYF
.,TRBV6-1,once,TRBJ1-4,TGTGCCAGCAGTGAAACGACAGGAAGTAATGAAAAACTGTTTTTT,CASSETTGSNEKLFF
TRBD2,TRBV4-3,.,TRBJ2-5,TGCGCCAGCAGCCAAGATTTCCTAGCGGGCCTCCAAGAGACCCAGTACTTC,CASSQDFLAGLQETQYF
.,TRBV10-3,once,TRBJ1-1,TGTGCCATCAGTGACGACGGGTACCCTGAAGCTTTCTTT,CAISDDGYPEAFF
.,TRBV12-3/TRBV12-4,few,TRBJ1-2,TGTGCCAGCAGTTTAGCTAAGGATTGGTATGGCTACACCTTC,CASSLAKDWYGYTF
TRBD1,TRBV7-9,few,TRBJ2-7,TGTGCCAGCAGCTTGGAGCAGGGGGACCTACCGGAGGAGCAGTACTTC,CASSLEQGDLPEEQYF
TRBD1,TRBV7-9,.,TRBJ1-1,TGTGCCAGCAGCTTAGCTGGCAGGGGGCTGTCTGAAGCTTTCTTT,CASSLAGRGLSEAFF
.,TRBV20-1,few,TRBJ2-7,TGCAGTGCTAGGGGTAGGGGACGATTCTACGAGCAGTACTTC,CSARGRGRFYEQYF
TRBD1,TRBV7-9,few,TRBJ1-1,TGTGCCAGCAGCCGAGAGGGGGACAGGGAGCCTGAAGCTTTCTTT,CASSREGDREPEAFF
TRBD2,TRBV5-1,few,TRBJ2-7,TGCGCCAGCAGCAGGACTAGCGGGGCTCCGTACGAGCAGTACTTC,CASSRTSGAPYEQYF
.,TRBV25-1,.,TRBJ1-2,TGTGCCAGCAGTGAAGGAATGCAAAACTATGGCTACACCTTC,CASSEGMQNYGYTF
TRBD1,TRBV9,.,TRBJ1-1,TGTGCCAGCAGCTTAAGCGGGGACAGGCCTATCTCTGAAGCTTTCTTT,CASSLSGDRPISEAFF
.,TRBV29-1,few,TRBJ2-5,TGCAGCGTGGATGGGGGGCCCCAAGAGACCCAGTACTTC,CSVDGGPQETQYF
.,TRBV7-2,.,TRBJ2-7,TGTGCCAGCAGCTTAGGGGCTAGCGCAGCCTACGAGCAGTCCTTC,CASSLGASAAYEQSF
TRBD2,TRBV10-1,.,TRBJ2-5,TGCGCCAGCAGTGAGTCTAGGACTAGCGGGGCCCAAGAGACCCAGTACTTC,CASSESRTSGAQETQYF
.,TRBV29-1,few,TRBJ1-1,TGCAGTACTGCAAGTACGTTGAACACTGAAGCTTTCTTT,CSTASTLNTEAFF
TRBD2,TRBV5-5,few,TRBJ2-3,TGTGCCAGCAGCTTGGGACTAGCTCTCGGCACAGATACGCAGTATTTT,CASSLGLALGTDTQYF
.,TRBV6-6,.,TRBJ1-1,TGTGCCAGCAGTTACTCGACCCCCCAGGAGGCAGCTTTCTTT,CASSYSTPQEAAFF
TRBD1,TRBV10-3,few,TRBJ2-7,TGTGCCATCAGTGACCCTGGACAGGATCGGACCTACGAGCAGTACTTC,CAISDPGQDRTYEQYF
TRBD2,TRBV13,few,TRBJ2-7,TGTGCCAGCAGCTTCCCGGGACTAGTGGGGAGAGGAGAGCAGTACTTC,CASSFPGLVGRGEQYF
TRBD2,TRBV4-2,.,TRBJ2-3,TGTGCCAGCAGCCAAGTGGGTCGCGGGGGGGATAGCACAGATACGCAGTATTTT,CASSQVGRGGDSTDTQYF
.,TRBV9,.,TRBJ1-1,TGTGCCACACGACCCGGGTTGGCGAACACTGAAGCTTTCTTT,CATRPGLANTEAFF
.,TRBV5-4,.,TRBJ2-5,TGTGCCAGCAGAAGGGGGAAAGAGACCCAGTACTTC,CASRRGKETQYF
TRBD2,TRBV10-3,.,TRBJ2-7,TGTGCCATCAGCGGTCCTAGCGGGGGGACCTACGAGCAGTACTTC,CAISGPSGGTYEQYF
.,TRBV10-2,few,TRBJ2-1,TGCGCCAGCTCCGATCCGACTGGGCGAAGCTCCTACAATGAGCAGTTCTTC,CASSDPTGRSSYNEQFF
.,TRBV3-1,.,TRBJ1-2,TGTGCCAGCAGCCCCCGGGACAAACTATTTTATGGCTACACCTTC,CASSPRDKLFYGYTF
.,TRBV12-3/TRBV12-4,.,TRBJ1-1,TGTGCCAGCAGTTTAGCCAAGCGGGGAACTGAAGCTTTCTTT,CASSLAKRGTEAFF